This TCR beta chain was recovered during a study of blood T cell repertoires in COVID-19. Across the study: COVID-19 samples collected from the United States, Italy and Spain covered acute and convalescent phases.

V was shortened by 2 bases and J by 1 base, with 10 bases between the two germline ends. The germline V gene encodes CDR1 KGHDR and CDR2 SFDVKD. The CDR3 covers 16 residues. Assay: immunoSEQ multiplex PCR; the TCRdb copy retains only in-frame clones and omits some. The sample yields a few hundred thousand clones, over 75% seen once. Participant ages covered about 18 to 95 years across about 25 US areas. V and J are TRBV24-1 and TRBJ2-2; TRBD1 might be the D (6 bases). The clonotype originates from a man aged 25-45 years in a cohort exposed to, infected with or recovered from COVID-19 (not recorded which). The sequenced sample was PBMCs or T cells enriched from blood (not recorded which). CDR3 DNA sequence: TGTGCCACCAGTGATTCTTGGGACAAGAACACCGGGGAGCTGTTTTTT. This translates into CATSDSWDKNTGELFF.